This T cell receptor beta chain was identified during a study of graft-versus-host responses after intestinal transplantation. Study as a whole: Recipients across the board were started on anti-thymocyte globulin induction, then kept on tacrolimus and steroids for roughly 3 years.

In this sample, this clone turned up once. Its antigen remains unknown. The table came from immunoSEQ multiplex PCR; TCRdb's copy has only in-frame clones and leaves some out. The sample consists of approximately 86,000 clones, about 90% of them appearing once. The V end was cut by 8 bases, the J end by 5 bases, with 15 bases between. The CDR3 is 14 amino acids. Germline V gene lookup returns CDR1 MNHEY and CDR2 SVGAGI. The clonotype was recovered from a human donor who was the organ donor for an intestinal transplant. The specimen comprised unstimulated CD8+ T cells sorted from spleen or lymph node cells, sampled before transplant. The gene calls are TRBV6-5 and TRBJ2-2, with D unclear. The CDR3 sequence is CASGRISSTGELFF. The CDR3 region has the DNA TGTGCCAGCGGCCGTATTAGCTCGACCGGGGAGCTGTTTTTT.